The 2 T cell receptor beta chains presented below share a single source sample, sequenced in a study of blood T cell repertoires in COVID-19 (dated by TCRdb to 2020 to 2021). Preparation of the library involved the immunoSEQ multiplex PCR assay. In TCRdb, the immuneACCESS table is reduced to in-frame sequences with V and J assigned. These tables do not hold every clone; where another copy was compared, an unresolved V gene accounts for under half, and the others remain unexplained. This sample holds 250,000 to 300,000 clones; approximately 91% were observed only once. The ten biggest clones cover roughly 2.1% of the sample. Sequences were obtained from PBMCs or T cells enriched from blood (not recorded which). The receptors here all came from a woman aged 40 to 50 with acute COVID-19.

V is TRBV7-9 and J is TRBJ1-2; D possibly corresponds to TRBD1 (5 bases). The CDR3 totals 14 residues. The germline V gene has CDR1 SEHNR and CDR2 FQNEAQ (reference sequence). V was pared by 3 bases and J by 6 bases, with 14 bases between. CDR3 nucleotides: TGTGCCAGCAGCTTGGAGTTCGACAGAGATGGCTACACCTTC. It specifies CASSLEFDRDGYTF.

This chain uses TRBV7-2 with TRBJ2-6, with a possible D match to TRBD1 (6 bases). Germline CDR1 reads SGHTA; CDR2 reads FQGNSA. There are 16 residues in the CDR3. V was shortened by 2 bases and J by 2 bases, with 10 bases between the two germline ends. This chain's CDR3 is CASSLRTVPGANVLTF. The CDR3 DNA follows: TGTGCCAGCAGCTTAAGGACAGTCCCTGGGGCCAACGTCCTGACTTTC. Using reference TRBV7-2 and TRBJ2-6 for the parts outside the CDR3, the full variable domain is GAGVSQSPSNKVTEKGKDVELRCDPISGHTALYWYRQSLGQGLEFLIYFQGNSAPDKSGLPSDRFSAERTGGSVSTLTIQRTQQEDSAVYLCASSLRTVPGANVLTFGAGSRLTVL.